This entry lists 31 T cell receptor beta chains sequenced from one sample in a study of chemoradiotherapy in HPV16-positive cancers. Only in-frame clones appear in the TCRdb table, and some are missing; sequencing was by immunoSEQ multiplex PCR. The data show roughly 14,000 clones, under 85% seen once. The sample was gathered from a patient who underwent chemoradiotherapy. These receptors were collected from a human donor with HPV-associated anogenital cancer.

V usage is TRBV6-1 and J usage is TRBJ2-5; 10 nucleotides match TRBD2. The germline V gene encodes CDR1 MNHNS and CDR2 SASEGT. J was trimmed by 4 bases and V by 5 bases; bases with no gene match: 1. This CDR3 contains 13 residues. DNA of the CDR3: TGTGCCAGCAGTATAGCGGGAGGAGAGACCCAGTACTTC. Translation: CASSIAGGETQYF.

This sequence joins TRBV5-4 and TRBJ1-2, with D uncertain. Between the trimmed V and J ends, which lost 0 bases and 1 base, there was a span of 7 bases. Germline CDR1 and CDR2: SGHNT and YYREEE (reference sequence). The CDR3 extends over 14 amino acids. For the CDR3, the DNA is TGTGCCAGCAGCTTGGGGGCAAGTAACTATGGCTACACCTTC. This encodes CASSLGASNYGYTF.

The V and J genes are TRBV7-9 and TRBJ1-1, with TRBD1 matching 7 bases. In germline, CDR1 is SEHNR, CDR2 FQNEAQ (reference sequence). V shed 5 bases and J 3 bases; nucleotides not matched to a gene: 6. The CDR3 is 14 amino acids. CDR3 DNA sequence: TGTGCCAGCAGCGCCGGGACAGCATACACTGAAGCTTTCTTT. Protein product: CASSAGTAYTEAFF. The full variable domain, rest sourced from reference TRBV7-9 and TRBJ1-1, is DTGVSQNPRHKITKRGQNVTFRCDPISEHNRLYWYRQTLGQGPEFLTYFQNEAQLEKSRLLSDRFSAERPKGSFSTLEIQRTEQGDSAMYLCASSAGTAYTEAFFGQGTRLTVV.

The V gene is TRBV6-6, the J gene TRBJ2-3, with D unresolved. The CDR3 extends over 16 amino acids. The V gene lost 0 bases and the J gene lost 0 bases, with 10 bases spanning the gap. Germline V CDR1 and CDR2: MNHNY, SVGAGI (reference sequence). The CDR3 coding sequence is TGTGCCAGCAGTTACTCGATTCTAGAGAGCACAGATACGCAGTATTTT. This sequence encodes CASSYSILESTDTQYF.

J is TRBJ2-7 and V is TRBV6-1, with D tentatively TRBD2 (6 bases). Trimming pared 6 bases from V and 6 bases from J, leaving 15 bases between. The V gene's germline CDR1 is MNHNS and CDR2 SASEGT. The CDR3 has 13 residues. CDR3 coding DNA: TGTGCCAGCAGGAGGTCCGTGGGGGGCGAGCAGTACTTC. It translates to CASRRSVGGEQYF.

The J gene is TRBJ1-2, the V gene TRBV5-1; possible D gene TRBD1, 6 bases. Germline lookup yields CDR1 SGHRS and CDR2 YFSETQ. Trimming took off 2 bases at V and 4 bases at J, with 18 bases between the two ends. The CDR3 is 16 residues long. The CDR3, as DNA: TGCGCCAGCAGCTTAGTTGGACAGCCGACCCGCTATGGCTACACCTTC. Amino acids: CASSLVGQPTRYGYTF.

This chain joins TRBV19 and TRBJ1-5; the D gene is possibly TRBD1 (6 bases). Germline assignment: CDR1 LNHDA and CDR2 SQIVND (reference sequence). This CDR3 has 13 amino acids. V lost 5 bases, J lost 7 bases, and 12 bases lay in between. Written as DNA, the CDR3 is TGTGCCAGTAGTTTCAGGGGATCCCAGCCCCAGCATTTT. This sequence encodes CASSFRGSQPQHF. The full variable domain, completed using reference TRBV19 and TRBJ1-5, is DGGITQSPKYLFRKEGQNVTLSCEQNLNHDAMYWYRQDPGQGLRLIYYSQIVNDFQKGDIAEGYSVSREKKESFPLTVTSAQKNPTAFYLCASSFRGSQPQHFGDGTRLSIL.

The V and J genes are TRBV29-1 and TRBJ2-7; D gene uncertain. Trimming removed 7 bases at V and 6 bases at J, with 16 bases between. From germline, CDR1 is SQVTM and CDR2 ANQGSEA. CDR3 length: 12 residues. CDR3 sequence (DNA): TGCAGCGCCATGGTTGGCCCCTTCGAGCAGTACTTC. This gives the protein CSAMVGPFEQYF.

This chain joins TRBV6-1 and TRBJ1-5; TRBD1 is a possible D gene (5 bases). Germline V CDR1 and CDR2: MNHNS, SASEGT. Trimming took 2 bases from V and 6 from J, leaving 17 bases between them. This CDR3 is 16 amino acids long. CDR3 bases: TGTGCCAGCAGTGAAAGTGGGGGGAGGTTACGTCAGCCCCAGCATTTT. Amino acid sequence: CASSESGGRLRQPQHF.

The V call is TRBV2, the J call TRBJ2-1; TRBD2 agrees at 8 bases. The germline V gene has CDR1 SNHLY and CDR2 FYNNEI. CDR3 length: 14 amino acids. J lost 7 bases, V lost 7 bases, and 9 bases had no gene match. Written as DNA, the CDR3 is TGTGCCAGCACCTTCGCGGGAGGAGGGAATGAGCAGTTCTTC. Residues: CASTFAGGGNEQFF.

The gene calls are TRBV7-9 and TRBJ1-5; D is ambiguous. Trimming took off 6 bases at V and 11 bases at J, with 14 bases between the two ends. This CDR3 has 12 residues. Germline lookup yields CDR1 SEHNR and CDR2 FQNEAQ (reference sequence). The CDR3 DNA is TGTGCCAGCAGTTCCGAGGCGGGGTCCCAGCATTTT. It specifies CASSSEAGSQHF.

This chain connects TRBV5-4 to TRBJ1-1; weak D call: TRBD1 (6 bases). CDR3 size: 14 residues. The V and J ends lost 4 bases and 7 bases respectively, with 17 bases between them. Germline CDR1 is SGHNT and CDR2 is YYREEE (reference sequence). The CDR3 loop reads CASSPATGQFEAFF. The CDR3 DNA sequence: TGTGCCAGCAGCCCTGCGACAGGCCAATTTGAAGCTTTCTTT.

The chain employs TRBV27 and TRBJ2-2; no clear D gene. V was cut by 3 bases and J by 6 bases, with 5 bases left in between. The germline V gene encodes CDR1 MNHEY and CDR2 SMNVEV (reference sequence). The CDR3 covers 12 residues. CDR3 amino acids: CASSFNPGELFF. In DNA, the CDR3 is TGTGCCAGCAGTTTTAACCCCGGGGAGCTGTTTTTT.

V and J are TRBV9 and TRBJ1-3; unclear D gene. This CDR3 has 13 amino acids. Trimming pared 4 bases from V and 8 bases from J, leaving 13 bases between. CDR1 is SGDLS, CDR2 YYNGEE, per germline. The CDR3 DNA reads as TGTGCCAGCAGCATCCATCCGGTGGACACCATATATTTT. Translation: CASSIHPVDTIYF. The variable domain in full, completed from reference TRBV9 and TRBJ1-3, reads DSGVTQTPKHLITATGQRVTLRCSPRSGDLSVYWYQQSLDQGLQFLIQYYNGEERAKGNILERFSAQQFPDLHSELNLSSLELGDSALYFCASSIHPVDTIYFGEGSWLTVV.

The genes are TRBV19 and TRBJ1-1; maybe TRBD1 (5 bases). In germline, CDR1 is LNHDA, CDR2 SQIVND (reference sequence). V was clipped by 5 bases and J by 0 bases, with 10 bases between them. The CDR3 sequence is 14 residues long. The CDR3 DNA reads TGTGCCAGTAGTCACGGACAAGTGAACACTGAAGCTTTCTTT. This codes for CASSHGQVNTEAFF.

The chain employs TRBV7-6 and TRBJ2-7, with D possibly TRBD1 on 6 matching bases. V was clipped by 2 bases and J by 5 bases, with 10 bases between them. In germline, CDR1 is SGHVS, CDR2 FNYEAQ. The CDR3 runs to 13 residues. CDR3 sequence (DNA): TGTGCCAGCAGCTTAACAGGGATCCACGAGCAGTACTTC. The encoded protein is CASSLTGIHEQYF.

V usage is TRBV2 and J usage is TRBJ2-3; perhaps TRBD1 as D (6 bases). V lost 4 bases and J 8 bases, leaving 10 bases between the germline ends. From germline, CDR1 is SNHLY and CDR2 FYNNEI. This CDR3 is built from 12 residues. The CDR3 here is CASSGLGGTQYF. The CDR3 coding sequence is TGTGCCAGCAGTGGATTAGGGGGTACGCAGTATTTT.

CDR3 amino acids: CASSLLATADTQYF. CDR3 nucleotide sequence: TGTGCCAGCAGTTTATTAGCAACAGCAGATACGCAGTATTTT. The J gene is TRBJ2-3, the V gene TRBV27; no clear D. Trimming stripped 1 base from V and 4 bases from J, with 9 bases between. Germline V lookup: CDR1 MNHEY, CDR2 SMNVEV (reference sequence). The CDR3 has 14 amino acids.

By share, this clone counts as medium-sized. The chain recombines TRBV7-8 with TRBJ2-3; 14 bases agree with TRBD2. J lost 5 bases, V lost 0 bases, and 10 bases had no gene match. The CDR3 loop spans 19 amino acids. Germline V gene lookup returns CDR1 SGHVS and CDR2 FQNEAQ. The CDR3 nucleotides are TGTGCCAGCAGCTTAGCGCTGGGACTAGCGGGAGTTGAGGGAGATACGCAGTATTTT. It codes for CASSLALGLAGVEGDTQYF.

The genes are TRBV19 and TRBJ1-2; 7 nucleotides agree with TRBD1. V lost 6 bases and J lost 4; bases outside the gene matches: 8. This CDR3 comprises 14 residues. Germline CDR1 LNHDA, CDR2 SQIVND (reference sequence). The chain's CDR3 is CASRGRDRAYGYTF. DNA of the CDR3: TGTGCCAGTAGGGGCCGGGACAGAGCCTATGGCTACACCTTC.

The sample holds a few counts of this clone. The chain links TRBV7-9 to TRBJ1-1; D uncertain. The CDR3 has 13 amino acids. V lost 5 bases to trimming and J lost 1 base, with 8 bases between them. The V gene's germline CDR1 is SEHNR and CDR2 FQNEAQ (reference sequence). CDR3 nucleotide sequence: TGTGCCAGCAGCCTTACCCCGAACACTGAAGCTTTCTTT. Protein: CASSLTPNTEAFF.

This clone turned up a few times. The rearrangement joins TRBV7-9 to TRBJ1-5, with TRBD1 matching 7 bases. CDR1 and CDR2 (germline): SEHNR, FQNEAQ (reference sequence). Trimming at V came to 1 base and at J to 5 bases, leaving 8 bases not matched to a gene. This CDR3 region has 16 residues. In DNA form, the CDR3 reads TGTGCCAGCAGCTTAGGAGAGGGGGCGCTCCATCAGCCCCAGCATTTT. It yields the protein CASSLGEGALHQPQHF.

This chain uses TRBV21-1 with TRBJ2-7; the table assigns TRBD2, which was not confirmed against the DNA. TRBV21-1 counts as a pseudogene. The CDR3 is 16 amino acids. CDR3 coding DNA: TGTGCCAGGGGGGCCCGGACTAGCGGGAGGGCCTACGAGCAGTACTTC. Amino acids: CARGARTSGRAYEQYF.

This sequence joins TRBV19 and TRBJ2-2; D is possibly TRBD1 (6 bases). The CDR3 spans 15 residues. Deletions cut 3 bases from V and 5 bases from J, with 13 bases between. Germline lookup yields CDR1 LNHDA and CDR2 SQIVND (reference sequence). The CDR3 region is CASSIGQTGTGELFF. The CDR3 DNA reads as TGTGCCAGTAGTATTGGACAGACGGGTACCGGGGAGCTGTTTTTT.

This clone came up once. This chain connects TRBV7-2 to TRBJ1-2, with 7 nucleotides matching TRBD1. The CDR3 has 14 residues. The germline V gene has CDR1 SGHTA and CDR2 FQGNSA. V lost 5 bases and J lost 2; bases outside the gene matches: 5. The CDR3 DNA reads as TGTGCCAGCAGCCAGGACAGGTGGAACTATGGCTACACCTTC. This gives the protein CASSQDRWNYGYTF.

The chain has TRBV2 and TRBJ1-2; D possibly corresponds to TRBD1 (6 bases). Germline lookup yields CDR1 SNHLY and CDR2 FYNNEI. The CDR3 runs 15 residues. Trimming removed 4 bases from V and 2 bases from J, with 14 bases in between. CDR3 DNA sequence: TGTGCCAGCAGTGTCTTACAGGGAAACAACTATGGCTACACCTTC. It codes for CASSVLQGNNYGYTF.

The rearrangement links TRBV30 to TRBJ1-5; perhaps TRBD1 as D (5 bases). In germline, CDR1 is GTSNPN, CDR2 SVGIG (reference sequence). This CDR3 has 15 residues. V was shortened by 3 bases and J by 0 bases, with 12 bases between the two germline ends. The CDR3, as DNA: TGTGCCTGGAGCGACAGCTTTACTAGCAATCAGCCCCAGCATTTT. This codes for CAWSDSFTSNQPQHF.

This clone appeared a few times. This sequence joins TRBV30 and TRBJ1-4; TRBD1 matches at 7 bases. The trim removed 5 bases at V and 7 bases at J, leaving 13 bases unmatched. CDR1 GTSNPN and CDR2 SVGIG come from the germline V gene (reference sequence). This CDR3 is 15 amino acids long. The DNA for the CDR3 is TGTGCCTGGGGACCGGTGGGACAGCTTGGTGAAAAACTGTTTTTT. Translating gives CAWGPVGQLGEKLFF.

This chain uses TRBV7-9 with TRBJ1-2; D is undetermined. Germline V gives CDR1 SEHNR, CDR2 FQNEAQ (reference sequence). This CDR3 is built from 13 residues. V shed 3 bases and J shed 5 bases, with 10 bases lying between them. CDR3 in DNA: TGTGCCAGCAGCTTTGGGAGTGCGTATGGCTACACCTTC. This translates into CASSFGSAYGYTF.

The CDR3 nucleotides are TGTGCCTCCCGAGAGGGACAGCCCACAGATACGCAGTATTTT. Translation gives CASREGQPTDTQYF. The chain recombines TRBV10-3 with TRBJ2-3, with TRBD1 matching 7 bases. The germline gives CDR1 ENHRY, CDR2 SYGVKD. V dropped 11 bases and J dropped 2; count of bases not matched to a gene: 10. The CDR3 totals 14 residues.

This clone was observed a single time. The V call is TRBV15, the J call TRBJ1-2; D may be TRBD1 (6 bases). CDR1 LNHNV and CDR2 YYDKDF come from the germline V gene (reference sequence). Trimming took 0 bases from V and 6 from J, leaving 14 bases between them. CDR3 length: 15 amino acids. The DNA of the CDR3 is TGTGCCACCAGCAGAGATCAGAGGGGGTCCCATGGCTACACCTTC. This encodes CATSRDQRGSHGYTF.